One sample yielded the 16 T cell receptor beta chains listed below, sequenced in a study of cytomegalovirus exposure and HLA in healthy donors. PCR involved 60 Vbeta and 13 Jbeta primers. Generated by immunoSEQ multiplex PCR, the TCRdb table keeps only in-frame clones and is missing some. The table lists 75,000 to 90,000 clones, about 77% of them singletons. Sequencing input: PBMCs. The source of these receptors is a man aged 60 to 69 in good health and CMV-seronegative.

V usage is TRBV18 and J usage is TRBJ2-7; 8 nucleotides line up with TRBD2. V lost 2 bases, J lost 6 bases, and 6 bases stayed unmatched. Per germline, CDR1 KGHSH and CDR2 LQKENI. The CDR3 consists of 14 residues. The CDR3 loop reads CASSPTGGSVEQYF. Written as DNA, the CDR3 is TGTGCCAGCTCACCAACGGGGGGGTCGGTCGAGCAGTACTTC.

The chain joins TRBV6-5 to TRBJ2-7; 9 bases agree with TRBD2. Germline V gives CDR1 MNHEY, CDR2 SVGAGI. The CDR3 contains 16 residues. With 4 bases clipped from V and 2 bases from J, the junction kept 9 bases outside the gene matches. CDR3 in DNA: TGTGCCAGCAGTTCGCGGGGGGGTAGCGGGGCCTACGAGCAGTACTTC. Translation: CASSSRGGSGAYEQYF.

CDR3 residues: CASTTRDTNTEAFF. The DNA of the CDR3 is TGTGCCAGTACCACCCGGGACACCAACACTGAAGCTTTCTTT. The chain recombines TRBV19 with TRBJ1-1, with a tentative D call TRBD1 (6 bases). Deletions cut 7 bases from V and 2 bases from J, with 14 bases between. CDR1 and CDR2 from the germline V gene are LNHDA and SQIVND (reference sequence). CDR3 length: 14 residues.

This chain joins TRBV11-2 and TRBJ1-4; 8 bases map to TRBD1. Germline-derived CDR1 and CDR2 are SGHAT and FQNNGV. The V gene end was trimmed by 4 bases and the J gene end by 10 bases; junction bases not matched to a gene: 14. The CDR3 extends over 16 amino acids. Written as DNA, the CDR3 is TGTGCCAGCAGCTCCCTGACAGGGGCTAACGGAGGAAAACTGTTTTTT. As protein: CASSSLTGANGGKLFF.

The chain carries TRBV27 and TRBJ2-3; D is perhaps TRBD2 (6 bases). Germline V gives CDR1 MNHEY, CDR2 SMNVEV (reference sequence). The CDR3 covers 13 residues. V was shortened by 7 bases and J by 6 bases, with 14 bases between the two germline ends. The CDR3, as DNA: TGTGCCAGCACCAGGGCGGGGTGGGATACGCAGTATTTT. It specifies CASTRAGWDTQYF.

The chain links TRBV21-1 to TRBJ1-5; the table's TRBD1 call for D was not verified on the DNA. TRBV21-1 has pseudogene status. The CDR3 contains 15 residues. CDR3 amino acids: CASSKHGQGNQPQHF. The CDR3 DNA follows: TGTGCCAGCAGCAAACATGGACAGGGCAATCAGCCCCAGCATTTT.

This chain joins TRBV30 and TRBJ2-6, with 7 bases that match TRBD1. V shed 8 bases and J 0 bases; nucleotides not matched to a gene: 10. CDR3 length equals 16 residues. CDR1 is GTSNPN and CDR2 is SVGIG in the germline V gene (reference sequence). The CDR3 loop is CALQGTAHSGANVLTF. CDR3 DNA sequence: TGTGCCCTTCAGGGGACAGCTCACTCTGGGGCCAACGTCCTGACTTTC.

The chain links TRBV7-2 to TRBJ1-2; maybe TRBD1 (5 bases). Deletions cut 4 bases from V and 3 bases from J, with 15 bases between. CDR1 is SGHTA, CDR2 FQGNSA, per germline. This CDR3 contains 15 residues. The CDR3 protein is CASSSQAPNDYGYTF. The CDR3 bases are TGTGCCAGCAGCTCACAGGCCCCTAACGACTATGGCTACACCTTC. The variable domain in full, with the rest retrieved from reference TRBV7-2 and TRBJ1-2, is GAGVSQSPSNKVTEKGKDVELRCDPISGHTALYWYRQSLGQGLEFLIYFQGNSAPDKSGLPSDRFSAERTGGSVSTLTIQRTQQEDSAVYLCASSSQAPNDYGYTFGSGTRLTVV.

The chain links TRBV10-3 to TRBJ2-1, with 9 bases identical to TRBD2. Trimming removed 0 bases from V and 8 bases from J; junction bases left unmatched: 8. Germline loops: CDR1 ENHRY, CDR2 SYGVKD. CDR3 length: 16 amino acids. In nucleotides, the CDR3 is TGTGCCATCAGTGAGTCGGGACTAGCAAGTAAGGATGAGCAGTTCTTC. This sequence encodes CAISESGLASKDEQFF.

V gene TRBV7-7 combines with J gene TRBJ2-3; 7 bases match TRBD1. The CDR3 loop spans 15 amino acids. CDR1 is SSHAT and CDR2 is FNYEAQ in the germline V gene (reference sequence). V was pared by 1 base and J by 3 bases, with 4 bases of the junction left unmatched. CDR3 sequence (DNA): TGTGCCAGCAGCTTAGGAGGGGGCGGTACAGATACGCAGTATTTT. Amino acids: CASSLGGGGTDTQYF.

This clone was detected only once. The DNA for the CDR3 is TGTGCCAGCAGCGGACAGGGGGCAACTGATACGCAGTATTTT. It codes for CASSGQGATDTQYF. The chain combines TRBV27 with TRBJ2-3; 11 nucleotides match TRBD1. The ends lost 6 bases at V and 6 bases at J; junction bases unmatched: 5. The germline V gene encodes CDR1 MNHEY and CDR2 SMNVEV (reference sequence). CDR3 length: 14 residues.

This clone was observed a handful of times. The rearrangement links TRBV11-1 to TRBJ2-5; a possible D gene is TRBD1 (6 bases). Germline assignment: CDR1 SGHAT and CDR2 FQDESV (reference sequence). V gave up 1 base and J gave up 2 bases, with 11 bases separating them. CDR3 size: 15 residues. The CDR3 sequence is CASSLGGQPQETQYF. The CDR3 coding sequence is TGTGCCAGCAGCTTAGGGGGACAACCACAAGAGACCCAGTACTTC. Together with reference TRBV11-1 and TRBJ2-5, the CDR3 gives the full variable domain: EAEVAQSPRYKITEKSQAVAFWCDPISGHATLYWYRQILGQGPELLVQFQDESVVDDSQLPKDRFSAERLKGVDSTLKIQPAELGDSAMYLCASSLGGQPQETQYFGPGTRLLVL.

The chain uses TRBV25-1 and TRBJ2-5, with TRBD1 as a possible D gene (7 bases). Germline loops: CDR1 MGHDK, CDR2 SYGVNS. V lost 5 bases and J lost 2, with 18 bases in between. This CDR3 comprises 16 residues. The CDR3 nucleotides read TGTGCCAGCAGTCCACGGACAGGCGGGGCACAAGAGACCCAGTACTTC. This gives the protein CASSPRTGGAQETQYF. Together with reference TRBV25-1 and TRBJ2-5, the CDR3 gives the full variable domain: EADIYQTPRYLVIGTGKKITLECSQTMGHDKMYWYQQDPGMELHLIHYSYGVNSTEKGDLSSESTVSRIRTEHFPLTLESARPSHTSQYLCASSPRTGGAQETQYFGPGTRLLVL.

The chain is built from TRBV15 and TRBJ1-5; a possible D gene is TRBD1 (5 bases). The CDR3 contains 16 residues. V gave up 3 bases and J gave up 6 bases, with 18 bases separating them. Looked up from germline, CDR1 is LNHNV and CDR2 is YYDKDF (reference sequence). The CDR3 is CATSRVIAVGGQPQHF. As DNA, the CDR3 is TGTGCCACCAGCAGGGTTATCGCTGTCGGGGGTCAGCCCCAGCATTTT.

The rearrangement links TRBV7-3 to TRBJ2-7; 9 bases fit TRBD1. Trimming removed 2 bases from V and 3 bases from J; junction bases left unmatched: 26. This CDR3 contains 22 residues. The germline gives CDR1 SGHTA, CDR2 FQGTGA. The CDR3 spells CASSLHNLKGQGQAGSCYEQYF. In DNA form, the CDR3 reads TGTGCCAGCAGCTTACATAACTTGAAGGGACAGGGACAAGCCGGATCCTGCTACGAGCAGTACTTC.

The chain combines TRBV30 with TRBJ1-6; D ambiguous. CDR1 GTSNPN and CDR2 SVGIG come from the germline V gene (reference sequence). The V gene lost 4 bases and the J gene lost 9 bases, with 34 bases spanning the gap. The CDR3 loop spans 20 amino acids. The CDR3 nucleotides read TGTGCCTGGAACCGTGGGTCGGGGTATTCTTCAAGGTCAGGAATTTCACCCCTCCACTTT. Its protein product is CAWNRGSGYSSRSGISPLHF. Filled out from reference TRBV30 and TRBJ1-6, the complete variable domain reads SQTIHQWPATLVQPVGSPLSLECTVEGTSNPNLYWYRQAAGRGLQLLFYSVGIGQISSEVPQNLSASRPQDRQFILSSKKLLLSDSGFYLCAWNRGSGYSSRSGISPLHFGNGTRLTVT.